A selection of T cell receptor beta chains follows, all from one sample in a study of immune characterization of retroperitoneal liposarcoma. TCRdb re-called the PCR reads through MiXCR, storing one row per CDR3 protein. This sample has some 9,100 distinct CDR3 sequences, with about a quarter found just once. What was sequenced was tumor tissue. The source is a male donor with retroperitoneal liposarcoma. Both conserved end residues are part of each CDR3. A D gene is named only where the DNA matches it firmly. Size values are once, few and many counts, or a class for expanded clones, and some rows have none.

V gene,J gene,D gene,clone size,CDR3 protein,CDR3 DNA
TRBV10-3,TRBJ2-7,TRBD1,NA,CAISGTGGHEQYF,TGTGCCATCAGTGGAACAGGGGGCCACGAGCAGTACTTC
TRBV6-1,TRBJ2-1,TRBD2,medium-sized,CASIKTSGGDNYEQFF,TGTGCCAGCATAAAGACTAGCGGGGGGGACAATTACGAGCAGTTCTTC
TRBV6-6,TRBJ2-5,NA,few,CASSYSGWGETQYF,TGTGCCAGCAGTTACTCGGGGTGGGGGGAGACCCAGTACTTC
TRBV6-1,TRBJ2-5,NA,few,CASSVSLYQETQYF,TGTGCCAGCAGTGTGTCACTTTACCAAGAGACCCAGTACTTC
TRBV7-2,TRBJ2-5,TRBD2,medium-sized,CASSKRAGALYNEQYF,TGTGCCAGCAGCAAGAGAGCGGGAGCGCTATACAATGAGCAGTACTTC
TRBV6-4,TRBJ2-1,NA,NA,CASSDSIAGNNEQFF,TGTGCCAGCAGTGACTCGATCGCGGGGAACAATGAGCAGTTCTTC
TRBV7-8,TRBJ2-1,NA,many,CASSLQSRSYEQFF,TGTGCCAGCAGCTTACAGAGCCGCTCCTACGAGCAGTTCTTC
TRBV7-6,TRBJ2-3,NA,few,CASSSRPDTQYF,TGTGCCAGCAGCTCACGGCCAGATACGCAGTATTTT
TRBV12-3/TRBV12-4,TRBJ2-7,NA,medium-sized,CASSDRSYEQYF,TGTGCCAGCAGTGACAGGTCCTACGAGCAGTACTTC
TRBV28,TRBJ1-6,NA,NA,CASSWTNGDSPLHF,TGTGCCAGCAGTTGGACAAATGGCGATTCACCCCTCCACTTT
TRBV12-5,TRBJ2-5,NA,once,CASGQGWANEQYF,TGTGCTAGTGGCCAAGGATGGGCCAATGAGCAGTACTTC
TRBV6-9,TRBJ2-1,TRBD2,few,CASSYTPGLAGESSYNEQFF,TGTGCCAGCAGTTACACACCGGGACTAGCGGGGGAGAGCTCCTACAATGAGCAGTTCTTC
TRBV11-2,TRBJ2-7,TRBD2,many,CASSLGLGTRTYNEQYF,TGTGCCAGCAGCTTAGGGTTAGGGACTAGGACCTACAATGAGCAGTACTTC
TRBV6-6,TRBJ2-7,NA,medium-sized,CASSYGVEAGVGEQYF,TGTGCCAGCAGTTACGGAGTCGAGGCAGGGGTGGGCGAGCAGTACTTC
TRBV7-2,TRBJ2-2,NA,medium-sized,CASSAWMTGELFF,TGTGCCAGCAGCGCCTGGATGACCGGGGAGCTGTTTTTT
TRBV7-2,TRBJ2-1,NA,few,CASSLDRRIPDEQFF,TGTGCCAGCAGCTTAGATCGGCGGATCCCGGACGAGCAGTTCTTC
TRBV7-2,TRBJ2-3,TRBD2,large,CASSLGVGGGVTDTQYF,TGTGCCAGCAGCTTAGGGGTCGGCGGGGGGGTAACAGATACGCAGTATTTT
TRBV6-1,TRBJ2-3,TRBD2,NA,CASSRPGTSGDVLNTQYF,TGTGCCAGCAGCCGCCCCGGGACTAGCGGGGACGTTCTGAATACGCAGTATTTT
TRBV19,TRBJ1-6,NA,few,CASSLAHSPLHF,TGTGCCAGTAGCCTCGCCCATTCACCCCTCCACTTT
TRBV7-2,TRBJ2-1,TRBD1,NA,CASRGGRQGSVEQFF,TGTGCCAGCCGAGGCGGTAGACAGGGATCGGTTGAGCAGTTCTTC